A selection of T cell receptor beta chains follows, all from one sample in a study of regulatory T cells in long-lasting Graves disease. TCRdb re-analysed the multiplex PCR reads in MiXCR, keeping a single row per CDR3 protein. The table includes around 500,000 distinct CDR3 sequences, around 13% detected once. These data were also filed under a second study, of T cells in Graves' hyperthyroidism and ophthalmopathy.

Sequenced here: peripheral blood mononuclear cells (PBMCs), sampled at new diagnosis, from a patient treated with antithyroid drugs. Receptor source: a woman in her 30s with Graves disease. CDR3s include the opening cysteine and the closing phenylalanine or tryptophan. A D gene is named only where the DNA matches it firmly. The size of a clone is reported for some rows only, either as once, few or many, or as a class for expanded clones.

D gene	J gene	clone size	V gene	CDR3 DNA	CDR3 protein
TRBD2	TRBJ2-1	many	TRBV4-1	TGCGCCAGCAGCCCGCGGGGGGCTAGCGGCCTCGATGAGCAGTTCTTC	CASSPRGASGLDEQFF
-	TRBJ2-3	many	TRBV20-1	TGCAGTGCTAGCCCCACTACCAAAAGCACAGATACGCAGTATTTT	CSASPTTKSTDTQYF
-	TRBJ1-1	many	TRBV2	TGTGCCAGCAGTGAAGCGCTTAGGGGGGCGTCGTTGAACACTGAAGCTTTCTTT	CASSEALRGASLNTEAFF
TRBD2	TRBJ2-7	-	TRBV6-1	TGTGCCAGCAGTCCCCAACTAGCGGCGAGCTCCTACGAGCAGTACTTC	CASSPQLAASSYEQYF
TRBD2	TRBJ2-2	many	TRBV7-2	TGTGCCAGCAGATTTATAGTCGGGACTAGCGGGATCTCGTACGCCGGGGAGCTGTTTTTT	CASRFIVGTSGISYAGELFF
TRBD1	TRBJ2-7	-	TRBV19	TGTGCTACTAAGCGCGCACAGGGGGGCTCCTACGAGCAGTACTTC	CATKRAQGGSYEQYF
-	TRBJ1-5	few	TRBV28	TGTGCCAGCAGGATGAAATTCTATAGCAATCAGCCCCAGCATTTT	CASRMKFYSNQPQHF
-	TRBJ2-3	few	TRBV18	TGTGCCAGCTCACAGGGTATCACAGATACGCAGTATTTT	CASSQGITDTQYF
TRBD1	TRBJ2-1	-	TRBV3-1	TGTGCCAGCAGCCAAGCCCGGGACAGCCGCTCCTACAATGAGCAGTTCTTC	CASSQARDSRSYNEQFF
-	TRBJ2-5	many	TRBV5-6	TGTGCCAGCAGTTCGGCGACAGGGAGGGGGTTTTCGAACTTC	CASSSATGRGFSNF
-	TRBJ1-6	many	TRBV19	TGTGCCAGTAGACGTCAGACAAATTCACCCCTCCACTTT	CASRRQTNSPLHF
-	TRBJ2-7	many	TRBV20-1	TGCAGTGCCGGTGGGGCGGCTCCTATCTACGAGCAGTACTTC	CSAGGAAPIYEQYF
TRBD1	TRBJ2-1	-	TRBV5-1	TGCGCCAGCAGCTTGGATGACAGGGTATCCTACAATGAGCAGTTCTTC	CASSLDDRVSYNEQFF
-	TRBJ1-3	-	TRBV2	TGTGCCAGCATGCTCGCTAGCGGACGTATCTCTGGAAACACCATATATTTT	CASMLASGRISGNTIYF
-	TRBJ2-5	many	TRBV6-5	TGTGCCAGCAGTTACAGGGGTAGGGAGACCCAGTACTTC	CASSYRGRETQYF
TRBD1	TRBJ2-7	many	TRBV12-3/TRBV12-4	TGTGCCAGCAGTCCTTACCGGGACAGACCTTACGAGCAGTACTTC	CASSPYRDRPYEQYF
-	TRBJ1-5	many	TRBV20-1	TGCAGTGCTAGAGTTACGACAAGGCTTGCTCAGCCCCAGCATTTT	CSARVTTRLAQPQHF
TRBD1	TRBJ1-2	many	TRBV24-1	TGTGCCACCAGTGATCGGGACAGGGCTGATGGCTACACCTTC	CATSDRDRADGYTF
TRBD1	TRBJ1-6	few	TRBV24-1	TGTGCCACCAGTGACCGACGGGACAGGGATTACTCACCCCTCCACTTT	CATSDRRDRDYSPLHF
-	TRBJ1-4	many	TRBV27	TGTGCCAGCAGTTTGGAGGGGGGAAAACTGTTTTTT	CASSLEGGKLFF
-	TRBJ1-2	few	TRBV7-9	TGTGCCAGCAGCTTAGGACTCGACAGTGGCTACACCTTC	CASSLGLDSGYTF
-	TRBJ1-5	many	TRBV12-3/TRBV12-4	TGTGCCAGTAGCCTGGTGGGGGTTGGCAATCAGCCCCAGCATTTT	CASSLVGVGNQPQHF
-	TRBJ2-3	few	TRBV4-1	TGCGCCAGCAGCCAACCCCGTAAGACAGATACGCAGTATTTT	CASSQPRKTDTQYF
-	TRBJ2-7	many	TRBV7-2	TGTGCCAGCAGCCCAGTATGGGACAAAACCTACGAGCAGTACTTC	CASSPVWDKTYEQYF
TRBD2	TRBJ2-3	many	TRBV6-2/TRBV6-3	TGTGCCAGCAGTTTTACTAGCGGCCGATGGGAAGATACGCAGTATTTT	CASSFTSGRWEDTQYF
-	TRBJ1-1	-	TRBV4-1	TGCGCCAGCAGCCAAGAAAGGGTAAACACTGAAGCTTTCTTT	CASSQERVNTEAFF
-	TRBJ1-1	many	TRBV18	TGTGCCAGCTCACGTGAGGGGGAGGTGAACACTGAAGCTTTCTTT	CASSREGEVNTEAFF
TRBD2	TRBJ2-7	few	TRBV5-1	TGCGCCAGCAGCTTGGTAATCGGGAGGACTATTTACGAGCAGTACTTC	CASSLVIGRTIYEQYF
TRBD1	TRBJ1-1	many	TRBV11-3	TGTGCCAGCAGCTTAGATGCTCTCCGTTCAGGGGGCAGGATGGAAGCTTTCTTT	CASSLDALRSGGRMEAFF
-	TRBJ1-2	-	TRBV2	TGTGCCAGCAGTGAAACAATCCTACTTAATGGCTACACCTTC	CASSETILLNGYTF
TRBD2	TRBJ2-5	-	TRBV2	TGCGCCAGCAGTGATCCCTCCGGGGGAGCGGGAGGGTCCAGGTCGACCCAGTACTTC	CASSDPSGGAGGSRSTQYF
-	TRBJ1-2	few	TRBV20-1	TGCAGTGTTGACGGTCCGAACTATGGCTACACCTTC	CSVDGPNYGYTF
-	TRBJ1-1	many	TRBV5-1	TGCGCCAGCAGCTTGCTACCCGAGGCTGAAGCTTTCTTT	CASSLLPEAEAFF
-	TRBJ1-1	many	TRBV7-2	TGTGCCACCGGGGACTACAACACTGAAGCTTTCTTT	CATGDYNTEAFF
TRBD2	TRBJ2-1	many	TRBV18	TGTGCCAGCTCACATACTTCACTAGCGGGAGTGGGTGATGGTGAGCAGTTCTTC	CASSHTSLAGVGDGEQFF
TRBD2	TRBJ2-1	many	TRBV19	TGTGCCAGTAGTATAGAAGGACTAGCGGGAGGGCCTATTAAGAATGAGCAGTTCTTC	CASSIEGLAGGPIKNEQFF
-	TRBJ2-6	many	TRBV2	TGTGCCAGCAGTGAAGCGCAAGGGACAGGGGCCAACGTCCTGACTTTC	CASSEAQGTGANVLTF
TRBD2	TRBJ2-7	many	TRBV7-2	TGTGCCAGCAGCTTAGGGACTAGCGGACCCTCCTACGAGCAGTACTTC	CASSLGTSGPSYEQYF
-	TRBJ2-2	-	TRBV19	TGTGCCAGTAGTACCTCACGGTCTCCCCGCACGAACACCGGGGAGCTGTTTTTT	CASSTSRSPRTNTGELFF
TRBD1	TRBJ1-6	many	TRBV5-1	TGCGCCAGCAGCCAACAGGGGATCAGGTCACCCCTCCACTTT	CASSQQGIRSPLHF
TRBD1	TRBJ2-1	many	TRBV11-3	TGTGCCAGCAGCCCTAGACAGGGGGGACGGAATGAGCAGTTCTTC	CASSPRQGGRNEQFF
-	TRBJ1-2	many	TRBV18	TGTGCCAGCTCACCCACCAGGGAGACCCGAAAGGGCTACACCTTC	CASSPTRETRKGYTF
TRBD2	TRBJ2-1	-	TRBV7-9	TGTGCCAGCAGCTTAAATAGCGGGAGGGGCAATGAGCAGTTCTTC	CASSLNSGRGNEQFF
TRBD1	TRBJ2-7	-	TRBV20-1	TGCAGTGCTAGAGATCTGAAGGACAGGACTTACTACGAGCAGTACTTC	CSARDLKDRTYYEQYF
TRBD1	TRBJ1-5	many	TRBV30	TGTGCCTGGAGTCGGGACAGGGGGAATCAGCCCCAGCATTTT	CAWSRDRGNQPQHF
-	TRBJ2-6	many	TRBV7-2	TGTGCCAGCAGCTTGACCACAGGGGCCAACGTCCTGACTTTC	CASSLTTGANVLTF